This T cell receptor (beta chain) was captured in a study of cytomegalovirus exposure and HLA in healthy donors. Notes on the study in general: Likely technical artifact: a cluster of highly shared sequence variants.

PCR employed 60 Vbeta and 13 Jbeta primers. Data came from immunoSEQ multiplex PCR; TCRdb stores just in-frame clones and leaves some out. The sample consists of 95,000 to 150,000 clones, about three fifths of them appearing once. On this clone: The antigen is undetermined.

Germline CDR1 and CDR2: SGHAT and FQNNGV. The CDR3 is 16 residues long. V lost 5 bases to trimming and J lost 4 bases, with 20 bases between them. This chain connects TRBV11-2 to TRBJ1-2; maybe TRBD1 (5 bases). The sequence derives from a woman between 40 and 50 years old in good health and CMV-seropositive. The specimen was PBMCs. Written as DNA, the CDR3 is TGTGCCAGCAGCCGAACAACAGGAAAGGGCTTCTATGGCTACACCTTC. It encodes CASSRTTGKGFYGYTF.